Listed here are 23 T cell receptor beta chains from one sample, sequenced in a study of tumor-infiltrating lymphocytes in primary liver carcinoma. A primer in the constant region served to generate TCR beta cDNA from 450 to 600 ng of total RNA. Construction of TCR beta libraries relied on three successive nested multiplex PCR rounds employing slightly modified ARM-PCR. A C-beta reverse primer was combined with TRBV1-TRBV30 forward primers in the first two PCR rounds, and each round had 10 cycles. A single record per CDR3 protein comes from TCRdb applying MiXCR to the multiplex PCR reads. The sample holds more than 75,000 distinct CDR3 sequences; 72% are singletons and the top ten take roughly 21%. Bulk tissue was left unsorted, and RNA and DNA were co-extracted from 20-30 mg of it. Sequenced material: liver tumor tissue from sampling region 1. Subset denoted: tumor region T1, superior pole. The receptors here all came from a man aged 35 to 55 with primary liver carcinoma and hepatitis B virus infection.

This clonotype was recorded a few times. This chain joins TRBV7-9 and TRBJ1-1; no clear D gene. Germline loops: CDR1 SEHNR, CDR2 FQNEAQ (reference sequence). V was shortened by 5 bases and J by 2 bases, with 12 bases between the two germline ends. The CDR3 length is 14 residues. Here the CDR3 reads CASSPSTVNTEAFF. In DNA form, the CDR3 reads TGTGCCAGCAGCCCGTCGACGGTTAACACTGAAGCTTTCTTT.

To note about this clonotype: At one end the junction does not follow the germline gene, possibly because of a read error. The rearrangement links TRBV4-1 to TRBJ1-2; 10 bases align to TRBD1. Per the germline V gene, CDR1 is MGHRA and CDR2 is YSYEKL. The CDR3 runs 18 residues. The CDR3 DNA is TGCGCCAGTAGCCTCGAGCCCCGACCGGGACAGGGGCCTTTAGGCTACACCTTC. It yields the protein CASSLEPRPGQGPLGYTF.

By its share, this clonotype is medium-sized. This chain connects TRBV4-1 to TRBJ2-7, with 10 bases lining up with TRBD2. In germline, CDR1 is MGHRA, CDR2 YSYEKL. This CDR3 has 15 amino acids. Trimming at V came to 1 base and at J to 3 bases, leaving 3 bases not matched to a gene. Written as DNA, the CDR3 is TGCGCCAGCAGCCAAGCTTCTAGCGGGAGCTACGAGCAGTACTTC. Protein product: CASSQASSGSYEQYF.

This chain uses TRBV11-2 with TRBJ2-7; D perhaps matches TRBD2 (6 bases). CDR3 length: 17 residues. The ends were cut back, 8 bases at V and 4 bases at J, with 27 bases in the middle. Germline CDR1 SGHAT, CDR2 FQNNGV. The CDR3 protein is CASLALAGIRLDYEQYF. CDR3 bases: TGTGCCAGCTTAGCTTTGGCGGGAATTCGCCTCGATTACGAGCAGTACTTC.

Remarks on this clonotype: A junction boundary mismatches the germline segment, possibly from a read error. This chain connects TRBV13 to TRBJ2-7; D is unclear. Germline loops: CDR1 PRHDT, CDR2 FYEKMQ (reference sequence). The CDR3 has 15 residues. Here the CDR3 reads CASSLVRGEVYEQYF. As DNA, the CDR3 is TGTGCTAGCAGCTTAGTCAGAGGCGAGGTTTACGAGCAGTACTTC. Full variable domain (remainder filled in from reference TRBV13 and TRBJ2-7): AAGVIQSPRHLIKEKRETATLKCYPIPRHDTVYWYQQGPGQDPQFLISFYEKMQSDKGSIPDRFSAQQFSDYHSELNMSSLELGDSALYFCASSLVRGEVYEQYFGPGTRLTVT.

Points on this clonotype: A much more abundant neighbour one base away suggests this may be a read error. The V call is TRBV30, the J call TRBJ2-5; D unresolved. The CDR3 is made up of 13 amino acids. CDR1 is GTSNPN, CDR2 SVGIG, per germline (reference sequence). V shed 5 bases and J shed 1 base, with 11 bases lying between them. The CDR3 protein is CAWCPLSQETQYF. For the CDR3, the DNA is TGTGCCTGGTGTCCACTCAGCCAAGAGACCCAGTACTTC.

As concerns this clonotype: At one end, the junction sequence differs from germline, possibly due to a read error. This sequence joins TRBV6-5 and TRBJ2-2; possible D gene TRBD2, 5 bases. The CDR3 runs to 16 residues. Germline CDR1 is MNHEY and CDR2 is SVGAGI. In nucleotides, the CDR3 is TGTGCCAGCGGATCTCGAGGGCACTGGGTCACCTGGGAGCTGTTTTTT. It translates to CASGSRGHWVTWELFF.

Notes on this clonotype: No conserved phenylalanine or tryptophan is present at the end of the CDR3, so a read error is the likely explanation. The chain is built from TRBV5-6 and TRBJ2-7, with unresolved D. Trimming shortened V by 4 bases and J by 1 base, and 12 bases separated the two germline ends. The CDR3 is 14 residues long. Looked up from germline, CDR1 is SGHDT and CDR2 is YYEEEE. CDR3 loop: CASSRSGVSYEQYL. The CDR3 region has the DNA TGTGCCAGCAGCCGAAGTGGGGTTTCCTACGAGCAGTACCTC.

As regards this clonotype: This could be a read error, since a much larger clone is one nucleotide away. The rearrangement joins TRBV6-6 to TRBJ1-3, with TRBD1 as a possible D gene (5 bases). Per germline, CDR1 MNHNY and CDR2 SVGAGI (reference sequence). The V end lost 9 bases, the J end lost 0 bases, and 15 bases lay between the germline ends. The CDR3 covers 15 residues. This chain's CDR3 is CASGARGLSGNTIYF. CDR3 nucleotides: TGTGCCAGTGGGGCCCGGGGCCTCTCTGGAAACACCATATATTTT.

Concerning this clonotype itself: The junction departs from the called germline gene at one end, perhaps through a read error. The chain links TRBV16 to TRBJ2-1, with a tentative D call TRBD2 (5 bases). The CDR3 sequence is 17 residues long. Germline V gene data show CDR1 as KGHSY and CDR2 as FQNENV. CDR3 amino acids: CSSSRLRLAPSWNEQFF. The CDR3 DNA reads TGTTCCAGCAGCCGCCTCAGGCTAGCCCCTTCATGGAATGAGCAGTTCTTC.

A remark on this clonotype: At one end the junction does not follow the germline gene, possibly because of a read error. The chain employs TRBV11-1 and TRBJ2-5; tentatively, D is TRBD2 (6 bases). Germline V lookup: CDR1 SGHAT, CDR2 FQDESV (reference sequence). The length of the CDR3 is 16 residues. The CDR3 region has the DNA TGCGCCAGCACCTTGCCGGAGGGAGGCTTCCAAGAGACCCAGTACTTC. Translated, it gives CASTLPEGGFQETQYF.

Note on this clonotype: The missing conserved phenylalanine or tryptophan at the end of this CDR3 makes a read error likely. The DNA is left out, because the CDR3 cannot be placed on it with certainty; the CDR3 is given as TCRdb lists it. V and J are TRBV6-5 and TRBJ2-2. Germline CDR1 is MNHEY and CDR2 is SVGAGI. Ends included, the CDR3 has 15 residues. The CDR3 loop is CASSYAVDDTGELFL.

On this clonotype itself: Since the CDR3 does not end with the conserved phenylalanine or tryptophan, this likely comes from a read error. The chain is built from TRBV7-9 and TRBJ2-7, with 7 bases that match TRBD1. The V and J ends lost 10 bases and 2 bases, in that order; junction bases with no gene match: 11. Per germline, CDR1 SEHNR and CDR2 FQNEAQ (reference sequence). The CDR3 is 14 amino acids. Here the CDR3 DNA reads TGTGCCAACACCGCACAGGGGTCCCCCTACGAGCAGTACTTA. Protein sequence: CANTAQGSPYEQYL.

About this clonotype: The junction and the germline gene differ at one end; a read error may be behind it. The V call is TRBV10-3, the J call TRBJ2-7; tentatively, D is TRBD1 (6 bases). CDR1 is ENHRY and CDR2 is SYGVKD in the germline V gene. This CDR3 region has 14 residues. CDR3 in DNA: TGTACCATCAGTGTCAGGCAGGGGAAGCACGAGCAGTACTTC. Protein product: CTISVRQGKHEQYF.

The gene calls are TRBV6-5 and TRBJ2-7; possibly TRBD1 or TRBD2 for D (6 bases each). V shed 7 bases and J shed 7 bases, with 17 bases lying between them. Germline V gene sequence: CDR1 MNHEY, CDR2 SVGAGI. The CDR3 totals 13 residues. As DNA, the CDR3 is TGTGCCAGCACTACGGGACACGGAGGGGAGCAGTACTTC. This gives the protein CASTTGHGGEQYF.

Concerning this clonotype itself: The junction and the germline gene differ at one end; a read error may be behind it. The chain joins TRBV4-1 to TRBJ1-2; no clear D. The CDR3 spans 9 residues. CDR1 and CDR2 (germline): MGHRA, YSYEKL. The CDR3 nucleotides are TGCGCGAGCAAACCGTACTACACCTTC. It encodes CASKPYYTF.

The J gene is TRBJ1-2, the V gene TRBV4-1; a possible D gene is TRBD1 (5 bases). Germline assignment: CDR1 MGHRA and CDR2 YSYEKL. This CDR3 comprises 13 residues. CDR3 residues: CVCSRSTGDGYTF. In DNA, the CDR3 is TGCGTCTGCAGCCGCTCGACGGGGGATGGCTACACCTTC.

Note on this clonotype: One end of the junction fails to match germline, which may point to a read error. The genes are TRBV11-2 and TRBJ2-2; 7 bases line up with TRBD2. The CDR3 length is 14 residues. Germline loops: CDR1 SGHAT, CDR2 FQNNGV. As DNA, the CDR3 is TGTACCAGCAGCCCGCGACTAGCCTCCGAGGAGTTGTTTTTT. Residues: CTSSPRLASEELFF.

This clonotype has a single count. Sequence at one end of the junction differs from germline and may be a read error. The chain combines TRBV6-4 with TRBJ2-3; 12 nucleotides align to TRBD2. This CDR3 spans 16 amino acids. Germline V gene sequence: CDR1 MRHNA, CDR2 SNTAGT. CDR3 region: CASSDSTSGSIDTQYF. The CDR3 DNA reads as TGTGCTAGCAGTGACTCGACTAGCGGGAGCATAGATACGCAGTATTTT.

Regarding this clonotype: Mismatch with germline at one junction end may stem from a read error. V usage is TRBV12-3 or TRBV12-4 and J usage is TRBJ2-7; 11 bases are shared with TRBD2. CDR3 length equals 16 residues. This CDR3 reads CTSSLLAGGPPHGQYF. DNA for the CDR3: TGTACCAGCAGTTTATTAGCGGGAGGGCCTCCCCACGGGCAGTACTTC.

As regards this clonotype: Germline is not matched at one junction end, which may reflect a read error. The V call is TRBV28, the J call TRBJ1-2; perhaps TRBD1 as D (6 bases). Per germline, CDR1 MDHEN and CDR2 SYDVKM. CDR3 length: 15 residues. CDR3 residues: CASSFGDTGFDGYTF. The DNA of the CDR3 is TGTGCTAGCAGTTTTGGGGATACAGGGTTCGATGGCTACACCTTC.

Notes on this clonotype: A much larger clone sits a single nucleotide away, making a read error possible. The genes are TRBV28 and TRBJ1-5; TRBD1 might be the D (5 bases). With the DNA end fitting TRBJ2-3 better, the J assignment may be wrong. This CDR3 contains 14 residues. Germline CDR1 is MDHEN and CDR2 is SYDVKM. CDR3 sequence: CASSLGVGMGPQYF. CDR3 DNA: TGTGCCAGCAGTTTAGGGGTAGGGATGGGGCCCCAGTATTTT.

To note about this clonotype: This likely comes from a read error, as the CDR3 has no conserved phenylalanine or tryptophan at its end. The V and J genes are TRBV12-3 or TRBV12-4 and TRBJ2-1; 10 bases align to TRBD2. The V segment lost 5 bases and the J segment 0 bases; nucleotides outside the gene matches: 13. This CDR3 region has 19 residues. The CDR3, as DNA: TGTGCCAGCAGTAAAGGACTAGCGGTAGGCCGGAGCTCCTACAATGAGCAGTTCTCC. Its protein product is CASSKGLAVGRSSYNEQFS.